What follows are 27 T cell receptor beta chains derived from one specimen sequenced in a study of blood T cell repertoires in COVID-19 (dated by TCRdb to the early 2020s). Library creation used the immunoSEQ multiplex PCR assay. TCRdb limited this immuneACCESS table to in-frame rearrangements with V and J called. A share of clones is missing; checked studies link under half to unresolved V genes, and the rest is unexplained. The sample table records some 350,000 clones; 80% to 90% of these occur just once. The top ten hold roughly 0.99% of the sample. The sequencing sample was made of PBMCs or T cells enriched from blood (not recorded which). The origin of the receptors is a man aged 18 to 30 who had recovered from COVID-19.

This clone was detected only once. This chain joins TRBV5-1 and TRBJ2-1; D gene unclear. The germline V gene has CDR1 SGHRS and CDR2 YFSETQ. The CDR3 runs to 15 residues. The V end was cut by 0 bases, the J end by 4 bases, with 11 bases between. The CDR3 sequence: CASSLVSQPYNEQFF. The CDR3 region has the DNA TGCGCCAGCAGCTTGGTTTCACAGCCTTACAATGAGCAGTTCTTC.

The chain joins TRBV28 to TRBJ1-2; TRBD1 aligns across 7 bases. The CDR3 is 16 residues long. From germline, CDR1 is MDHEN and CDR2 SYDVKM. V was pared by 6 bases and J by 4 bases, with 14 bases of the junction left unmatched. CDR3: CASSSPGTANSYGYTF. In DNA, the CDR3 is TGTGCCAGCAGCTCCCCCGGGACAGCAAACTCCTATGGCTACACCTTC.

The rearrangement uses TRBV5-1 and TRBJ2-7; TRBD2 aligns across 8 bases. CDR3 length: 16 residues. Germline lookup yields CDR1 SGHRS and CDR2 YFSETQ. After removal of 5 bases from V and 3 bases from J, the junction contained 13 bases not matched to a gene. CDR3 protein: CASRSTPAGGVYEQYF. CDR3 DNA: TGCGCCAGCAGATCGACGCCTGCGGGGGGTGTCTACGAGCAGTACTTC.

The rearrangement uses TRBV25-1 and TRBJ1-2; a weak D match, TRBD1 (5 bases). The germline gives CDR1 MGHDK, CDR2 SYGVNS. V was trimmed by 8 bases and J by 5 bases, leaving 9 bases between them. This CDR3 region has 11 residues. CDR3 amino acids: CASQGGYGYTF. As DNA, the CDR3 is TGTGCCAGCCAGGGAGGGTATGGCTACACCTTC.

CDR3 sequence: CATSRSQGITEAFF. DNA of the CDR3: TGTGCCACCAGCAGATCACAGGGGATCACTGAAGCTTTCTTT. J is TRBJ1-1 and V is TRBV15; TRBD1 agrees at 7 bases. Germline assignment: CDR1 LNHNV and CDR2 YYDKDF (reference sequence). V lost 2 bases to trimming and J lost 4 bases; unmatched junction nucleotides: 4. This CDR3 region has 14 residues.

Regarding this clone: Other DNA sequences in the sample encode the same CDR3. The CDR3 region is CASSLTGNTEAFF. The CDR3, as DNA: TGCGCCAGCAGCCTGACGGGGAACACTGAAGCTTTCTTT. The chain uses TRBV5-1 and TRBJ1-1; D is unresolved. This CDR3 has 13 residues. From germline, CDR1 is SGHRS and CDR2 YFSETQ. The ends were cut back, 4 bases at V and 1 base at J, with 8 bases in the middle.

The chain carries TRBV11-2 and TRBJ1-4; D is possibly TRBD1 (6 bases). The germline CDR1 and CDR2 sequences are SGHAT and FQNNGV. The CDR3 covers 15 residues. The V end was cut by 1 base, the J end by 0 bases, with 6 bases between. CDR3 sequence: CASSLGTATNEKLFF. CDR3 nucleotides: TGTGCCAGCAGCTTAGGGACAGCAACTAATGAAAAACTGTTTTTT.

This clone occurred once. V is TRBV6-5 and J is TRBJ1-2; D is unresolved. CDR3 length equals 13 residues. Per the germline V gene, CDR1 is MNHEY and CDR2 is SVGAGI. Between the trimmed V and J ends, which lost 5 bases and 8 bases, there was a span of 15 bases. In DNA form, the CDR3 reads TGTGCCAGCAGTAACCCCGGCACGGAGGGCTACACCTTC. As protein: CASSNPGTEGYTF.

The V gene is TRBV28, the J gene TRBJ1-5; D is ambiguous. CDR1 and CDR2 (germline): MDHEN, SYDVKM. The CDR3 consists of 14 residues. Trimming shortened V by 7 bases and J by 6 bases, and 16 bases separated the two germline ends. The CDR3 nucleotides read TGTGCCAGCATACGTAACAAAGGCGGTCAGCCCCAGCATTTT. Translated: CASIRNKGGQPQHF.

The rearrangement joins TRBV7-8 to TRBJ2-5; 7 bases fit TRBD1. This CDR3 is built from 16 residues. Germline V gives CDR1 SGHVS, CDR2 FQNEAQ. Germline trimming cut 5 bases from V and 5 bases from J; bases unmatched to any gene: 14. The CDR3, as DNA: TGTGCCAGCAGCGCAGTTTATAGGGGGCTTGGGGAGACCCAGTACTTC. It specifies CASSAVYRGLGETQYF. The full variable domain, completed using reference TRBV7-8 and TRBJ2-5, is GAGVSQSPRYKVAKRGQDVALRCDPISGHVSLFWYQQALGQGPEFLTYFQNEAQLDKSGLPSDRFFAERPEGSVSTLKIQRTQQEDSAVYLCASSAVYRGLGETQYFGPGTRLLVL.

The chain couples TRBV19 to TRBJ1-1; 8 positions match TRBD1. This CDR3 spans 13 amino acids. Germline trimming cut 8 bases from V and 4 bases from J; bases unmatched to any gene: 6. The germline gives CDR1 LNHDA, CDR2 SQIVND (reference sequence). DNA of the CDR3: TGTGCCAGTCGGGACAGGTCCGTCACTGAAGCTTTCTTT. It translates to CASRDRSVTEAFF. Looking up the rest from reference TRBV19 and TRBJ1-1 gives the full variable domain: DGGITQSPKYLFRKEGQNVTLSCEQNLNHDAMYWYRQDPGQGLRLIYYSQIVNDFQKGDIAEGYSVSREKKESFPLTVTSAQKNPTAFYLCASRDRSVTEAFFGQGTRLTVV.

This rearrangement joins TRBV7-6 to TRBJ2-7; 7 bases map to TRBD1. This CDR3 spans 13 amino acids. The junction had 6 bases not matched to a gene; V was cut back by 3 bases and J by 7 bases. CDR1 SGHVS and CDR2 FNYEAQ come from the germline V gene. The DNA for the CDR3 is TGTGCCAGCAGCTTCCGGGACAGTGCGGAGCAGTACTTC. Translated, it gives CASSFRDSAEQYF.

As regards this clone: This could be a read error, since a much larger clone is one nucleotide away. This rearrangement joins TRBV7-9 to TRBJ1-2; D may be TRBD1 (5 bases). From germline, CDR1 is SEHNR and CDR2 FQNEAQ (reference sequence). Trimming stripped 2 bases from V and 4 bases from J, with 8 bases between. The CDR3 totals 13 residues. The CDR3 reads CASSLTGGYGYTF. In DNA form, the CDR3 reads TGTGCCAGCAGCTTAACGGGGGGCTATGGCTACACCTTC.

The chain uses TRBV5-1 and TRBJ1-3; 9 bases fit TRBD1. Per the germline V gene, CDR1 is SGHRS and CDR2 is YFSETQ. Trimming cost V 4 bases and J 3 bases; bases outside gene matches: 5. This CDR3 has 15 amino acids. The CDR3 reads CASSVTGGDGNTIYF. The CDR3 DNA follows: TGCGCCAGCAGCGTAACAGGGGGCGATGGAAACACCATATATTTT.

This clone was seen a few times. CDR3 amino acids: CASSGTTSAVDIQYF. For the CDR3, the DNA is TGTGCCAGCAGCGGTACGACTAGTGCAGTTGACATTCAGTACTTC. The chain carries TRBV28 and TRBJ2-4, with a weak D call TRBD2 (6 bases). Trimming removed 6 bases from V and 8 bases from J, with 20 bases in between. The CDR3 runs to 15 residues. The V gene's germline CDR1 is MDHEN and CDR2 SYDVKM.

The chain has TRBV27 and TRBJ2-6; D possibly corresponds to TRBD2 (6 bases). In germline, CDR1 is MNHEY, CDR2 SMNVEV (reference sequence). Trimming stripped 5 bases from V and 0 bases from J, with 14 bases between. The CDR3 extends over 17 amino acids. The CDR3 DNA reads TGTGCCAGCAGTCAAGGGACCGGGAGCTCTGGGGCCAACGTCCTGACTTTC. This gives the protein CASSQGTGSSGANVLTF.

This chain joins TRBV3-1 (or the pseudogene TRBV3-2) and TRBJ1-2, with a possible D match to TRBD1 (6 bases). Trimming took 2 bases from V and 4 from J, leaving 11 bases between them. This CDR3 has 14 amino acids. CDR1 LGHDT and CDR2 YNNKEL come from the germline V gene (reference sequence). The DNA of the CDR3 is TGTGCCAGCAGCCAACCCGACAGGAGCTATGGCTACACCTTC. Translated: CASSQPDRSYGYTF.

CDR3 region: CATSERGSSYNEQFF. The CDR3, as DNA: TGTGCCACCAGTGAAAGAGGGTCCTCCTACAATGAGCAGTTCTTC. This chain uses TRBV24-1 with TRBJ2-1; tentative D call: TRBD2 (5 bases). Trimming stripped 4 bases from V and 0 bases from J, with 9 bases between. CDR1 is KGHDR, CDR2 SFDVKD, per germline. CDR3 length: 15 residues.

This clone was picked up one time. The rearrangement links TRBV4-1 to TRBJ1-5, with 8 bases that match TRBD1. V shed 0 bases and J 2 bases; nucleotides not matched to a gene: 6. CDR1 and CDR2 from the germline V gene are MGHRA and YSYEKL. The CDR3 is 17 residues long. CDR3: CASSQESGGFGNQPQHF. As DNA, the CDR3 is TGCGCCAGCAGCCAAGAATCAGGGGGCTTTGGCAATCAGCCCCAGCATTTT.

The CDR3 protein is CASSKEQGYEQYF. The DNA of the CDR3 is TGTGCCAGCAGCAAGGAACAGGGGTACGAGCAGTACTTC. V is TRBV14 and J is TRBJ2-7, with 7 bases identical to TRBD1. The germline CDR1 and CDR2 sequences are SGHDN and FVKESK. J lost 4 bases, V lost 5 bases, and 5 bases had no gene match. The CDR3 is made up of 13 amino acids.

This chain uses TRBV18 with TRBJ1-4, with a tentative D call TRBD1 (6 bases). The CDR3 spans 13 residues. The ends were cut back, 3 bases at V and 8 bases at J, with 10 bases in the middle. Germline values: CDR1 KGHSH, CDR2 LQKENI. CDR3 sequence: CASSPQTGEKLFF. As DNA, the CDR3 is TGTGCCAGCTCACCTCAGACAGGAGAAAAACTGTTTTTT.

The chain recombines TRBV5-1 with TRBJ2-2; D not resolved. In germline, CDR1 is SGHRS, CDR2 YFSETQ. With 2 bases removed from V and 4 bases from J, the gap between germline ends came to 9 bases. This CDR3 is 14 amino acids long. The CDR3 bases are TGCGCCAGCAGCTTATACACCGCCACCGGGGAGCTGTTTTTT. Translated, it gives CASSLYTATGELFF.

J is TRBJ1-1 and V is TRBV5-1; D gene uncertain. V was trimmed by 1 base and J by 2 bases, leaving 12 bases between them. The germline gives CDR1 SGHRS, CDR2 YFSETQ. The CDR3 is 15 residues long. CDR3 nucleotide sequence: TGCGCCAGCAGCTTGCGTCAAGGAGGCAACACTGAAGCTTTCTTT. Residues: CASSLRQGGNTEAFF.

J is TRBJ1-1 and V is TRBV2, with D unclear. The CDR3 consists of 14 residues. V gave up 6 bases and J gave up 6 bases, with 17 bases separating them. Germline assignment: CDR1 SNHLY and CDR2 FYNNEI. The chain's CDR3 is CASRDPRGVAEAFF. CDR3 sequence (DNA): TGTGCCAGCAGAGACCCTCGAGGCGTAGCTGAAGCTTTCTTT.

This rearrangement joins TRBV6-5 to TRBJ1-2; D is unresolved. Per germline, CDR1 MNHEY and CDR2 SVGAGI. The CDR3 has 13 residues. V dropped 3 bases and J dropped 7 bases, with 12 bases sitting between them. CDR3 region: CASSYQSGLGYTF. The CDR3 nucleotides are TGTGCCAGCAGTTATCAGAGCGGGCTTGGCTACACCTTC.

The chain joins TRBV5-1 to TRBJ2-3; TRBD2 matches 9 bases. Per germline, CDR1 SGHRS and CDR2 YFSETQ. This CDR3 has 13 residues. The junction had 2 bases not matched to a gene; V was cut back by 0 bases and J by 9 bases. The CDR3 sequence: CASSLETSGTQYF. In DNA form, the CDR3 reads TGCGCCAGCAGCTTGGAGACTAGCGGAACGCAGTATTTT.

V gene TRBV5-1 combines with J gene TRBJ1-6; 7 bases align to TRBD1. V was pared by 3 bases and J by 3 bases, with 6 bases of the junction left unmatched. Germline loops: CDR1 SGHRS, CDR2 YFSETQ. The CDR3 runs 16 residues. The CDR3 sequence is CASSWTGSDYNSPLHF. CDR3 DNA: TGCGCCAGCAGCTGGACAGGATCCGACTATAATTCACCCCTCCACTTT.